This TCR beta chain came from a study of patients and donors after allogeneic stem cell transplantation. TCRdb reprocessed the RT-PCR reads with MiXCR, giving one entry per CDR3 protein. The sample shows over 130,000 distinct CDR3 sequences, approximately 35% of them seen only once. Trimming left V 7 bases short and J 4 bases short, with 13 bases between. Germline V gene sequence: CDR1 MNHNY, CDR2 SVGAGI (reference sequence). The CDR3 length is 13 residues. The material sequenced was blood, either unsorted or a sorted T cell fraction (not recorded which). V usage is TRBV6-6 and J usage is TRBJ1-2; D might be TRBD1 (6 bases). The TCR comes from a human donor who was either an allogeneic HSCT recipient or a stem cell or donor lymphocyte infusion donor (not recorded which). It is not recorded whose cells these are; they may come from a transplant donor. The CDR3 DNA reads TGTGCCAGCACCTTCACACAGGGCTATGGCTACACCTTC. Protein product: CASTFTQGYGYTF.